This TCR beta chain came from a study of T-cell reconstitution after alpha-beta-depleted transplantation in children. Study outcomes and limitations: A year had passed since transplant, and T-cell counts and diversity by then came mostly from newly produced T cells.

The table lists this clonotype with a few counts. Its antigen is still unknown. V lost 3 bases to trimming and J lost 1 base; unmatched junction nucleotides: 4. CDR3 length: 15 amino acids. During its preparation, the TCRbeta library received unique molecular identifiers. MiXCR, applied by TCRdb to the PCR reads, yields one record per CDR3 protein. The top ten clones hold about 35% of a sample with 450,000 to 700,000 distinct CDR3 sequences, 25% to 30% of them seen once. V is TRBV12-3 or TRBV12-4 and J is TRBJ2-5; TRBD2 matches at 8 bases. The starting material was PBMCs, obtained before TCRalphabeta/CD19-depleted stem cell transplant. This clonotype originated in a boy in the first two years of life with Wiskott-Aldrich syndrome, due to receive a stem cell transplant. The CDR3 DNA sequence: TGTGCCAGCAGTTTTCTAGCGGGCCTCCAAGAGACCCAGTACTTC. It codes for CASSFLAGLQETQYF.